These 10 T cell receptor beta chains share one sample of origin, sequenced in a study of cytotoxic CD8 clonotypes in ibrutinib-treated CLL. Here immunoSEQ multiplex PCR was the method, and the copy in TCRdb shows in-frame clones only, minus some. Among fewer than 400,000 clones listed, roughly 70% were seen once. The specimen was PBMCs, collected after 36 months of ibrutinib treatment. The receptors derive from a human donor with chronic lymphocytic leukemia.

This chain connects TRBV4-1 to TRBJ1-2; 8 bases fit TRBD1. This CDR3 has 17 residues. Germline assignment: CDR1 MGHRA and CDR2 YSYEKL. Losses at the gene ends were 4 bases for V and 4 bases for J; bases not matched to a gene: 14. The CDR3 sequence is CASSRVNRQGSFYGYTF. The CDR3 bases are TGCGCCAGCAGCCGAGTGAACCGACAGGGGAGTTTCTATGGCTACACCTTC.

V and J are TRBV27 and TRBJ1-5; 9 bases fit TRBD1. Per the germline V gene, CDR1 is MNHEY and CDR2 is SMNVEV (reference sequence). J gave up 7 bases and V 5 bases, and 9 bases lay outside the gene matches. The CDR3 is 15 amino acids. The CDR3, as DNA: TGTGCCAGCAGTCCCGGGACAGGGCAGGGCCAGCCCCAGCATTTT. Its protein product is CASSPGTGQGQPQHF.

The chain employs TRBV7-9 and TRBJ2-7, with D possibly being TRBD1 (5 bases). Germline CDR1 reads SEHNR; CDR2 reads FQNEAQ (reference sequence). Trimming removed 5 bases from V and 2 bases from J, with 16 bases in between. The length of the CDR3 is 15 residues. The CDR3 region has the DNA TGTGCCAGCAGCGGCGACAGATTTACGCCCTACGAGCAGTACTTC. It is translated as CASSGDRFTPYEQYF.

The chain uses TRBV25-1 and TRBJ1-2; D is ambiguous. The germline V gene has CDR1 MGHDK and CDR2 SYGVNS. This CDR3 is built from 14 residues. Trimming left V 5 bases short and J 4 bases short, with 14 bases between. The CDR3 loop is CASSKGQLGYGYTF. In DNA, the CDR3 is TGTGCCAGCAGTAAAGGGCAGTTGGGCTATGGCTACACCTTC.

The chain carries TRBV6-6 and TRBJ2-3; D call uncertain. Germline values: CDR1 MNHNY, CDR2 SVGAGI (reference sequence). The germline V and J ends were trimmed by 2 bases and 6 bases, with 6 bases remaining between them. The CDR3 sequence is 12 residues long. The CDR3 loop reads CASSYRLDTQYF. The CDR3 nucleotides read TGTGCCAGCAGTTACCGATTGGATACGCAGTATTTT.

The chain carries TRBV5-1 and TRBJ1-6; D is uncertain. Trimming left V 2 bases short and J 2 bases short, with 5 bases between. CDR1 SGHRS and CDR2 YFSETQ come from the germline V gene. This CDR3 contains 14 residues. The CDR3 DNA is TGCGCCAGCAGCTTCCGGGCCTATAATTCACCCCTCCACTTT. As protein: CASSFRAYNSPLHF.

V and J are TRBV5-1 and TRBJ2-3, with D tentatively TRBD2 (6 bases). CDR3 length: 17 residues. V was pared by 3 bases and J by 1 base, with 18 bases between. Germline lookup yields CDR1 SGHRS and CDR2 YFSETQ. The CDR3 nucleotides are TGCGCCAGCAGCTCCATTGGTCGGACTACGGGCACAGATACGCAGTATTTT. Encoded protein: CASSSIGRTTGTDTQYF.

The chain carries TRBV4-1 and TRBJ1-4; 8 nucleotides agree with TRBD1. V trimming: 3 bases; J trimming: 14 bases; junction bases outside the gene matches: 11. Looked up from germline, CDR1 is MGHRA and CDR2 is YSYEKL. The CDR3 runs 14 residues. CDR3 DNA: TGCGCCAGCAGCCAGGAGGACAGGGTTGAACATCTGTTTTTT. This codes for CASSQEDRVEHLFF.

The rearrangement joins TRBV7-6 to TRBJ2-5, with 7 positions matching TRBD2. The CDR3 is 15 residues long. Germline V lookup: CDR1 SGHVS, CDR2 FNYEAQ. Unmatched junction bases numbered 6, after V lost 1 base and J lost 4 bases. CDR3 in amino acids: CASSLDLGGRETQYF. CDR3 DNA sequence: TGTGCCAGCAGCTTAGATCTGGGCGGGAGAGAGACCCAGTACTTC.

The CDR3 spells CASSERGPGVYEQYF. The CDR3 DNA follows: TGTGCCAGCAGTGAAAGGGGCCCGGGGGTCTACGAGCAGTACTTC. The chain joins TRBV6-1 to TRBJ2-7; D perhaps matches TRBD2 (6 bases). The ends were cut back, 2 bases at V and 3 bases at J, with 14 bases in the middle. The CDR3 runs to 15 residues. Germline CDR1 reads MNHNS; CDR2 reads SASEGT.